The sequence of this TCR beta chain was determined in a study of neurological immune-mediated disorders. The V and J ends lost 0 bases and 5 bases, in that order; junction bases with no gene match: 8. Germline loops: CDR1 KGHSH, CDR2 LQKENI. This CDR3 spans 16 amino acids. Time point described: technical triplicate 3. TCRdb re-derived calls from the 5' RACE reads in MiXCR, one entry per CDR3 protein. This repertoire shows around 47,000 distinct CDR3 sequences, 20% to 25% found once; its top ten account for more than 4%. There are a few counts of this clonotype. The receptor comes from a man aged 55 to 70 with HTLV-1-associated myelopathy (HAM/TSP). Sequencing used PBMCs. V gene TRBV18 combines with J gene TRBJ2-7; TRBD1 matches 9 bases. Written as DNA, the CDR3 is TGTGCCAGCTCACCACCTTTGGGACAGGGAAAAAACGAGCAGTACTTC. It codes for CASSPPLGQGKNEQYF.